Given below is one T cell receptor beta chain in context. The record originates from a study of blood T cell repertoires in COVID-19. Authors' analysis steps: The assay estimated nucleated cells by amplifying reference gene primers. Libraries were prepared by immunoSEQ multiplex PCR; TCRdb keeps only in-frame clonotypes and omits some of them. V, J and clone size are taken as reported in that table, and D and trimming were inferred from the DNA itself. The sample has more than 300,000 clones, about nine tenths seen once. The germline V and J ends were trimmed by 7 bases and 3 bases, with 7 bases remaining between them. Germline CDR1 is MNHEY and CDR2 is SVGAGI. The length of the CDR3 is 11 residues.

The source of this sequence is a woman between 25 and 40 years old with COVID-19, enrolled during active disease. Specimen: peripheral blood. The genes are TRBV6-5 and TRBJ2-7, with D perhaps matching TRBD1 (5 bases). The CDR3 bases are TGTGCCAGCACCGACAGCTACGAGCAGTACTTC. Its protein is CASTDSYEQYF.